The subject of this entry is one TCR beta chain. What antigen it recognizes has not been identified. No base-level quality is on record; no much larger clone is a single base apart. This sample is drawn from a study of cytomegalovirus exposure and HLA in healthy donors (dated by TCRdb to about 2017). About the investigation overall: An earlier analysis of some 620 of the donors reported 250 to 350 Gb of sequence data and 95 million to 140 million unique TCR beta sequences obtained from roughly 180 million T cells. All discovery cohort repertoires had been generated using a single sequencing platform. The number of donors typed differed by locus, with about 629-630 for A, B, C, DRB1 and DQB1, roughly 520 for DQA1, under 610 for DPA1, and some 450 for DPB1. The T cell repertoires of 666 subjects were profiled by immunosequencing and related to cytomegalovirus serostatus. The aim of the study was to test whether cataloging public T cell receptors could identify signatures of past pathogen exposure. A later genetic analysis used genome-wide SNP genotypes for about 65% of the 666 donors, treating that subset as a discovery cohort. Donor age, sex, ethnicity and CMV serostatus were compiled alongside the repertoire data. Rather than using new phenotypic data, the later analysis identified candidate immune exposures from TCR beta sequences and from how often those sequences occurred across donors. The study combined high-throughput TCR immunosequencing, statistical association of individual TCRs with disease status, and machine learning to predict cytomegalovirus infection status. In an earlier analysis of more than 550 of the donors, high-throughput TCR beta sequencing was used to judge whether each TCR beta V gene segment behaved as functional or pseudogenic. Both class I and class II loci were covered by HLA typing, at four-digit resolution. Besides the first cohort of hundreds of subjects, a separate validation cohort made up of roughly 130 different subjects was used. To study patterns of TCR occurrence, a later analysis re-analyzed previously published TCR beta repertoires from just over 650 donors and added high-resolution HLA genotyping. Of the roughly 390 genotyped donors, about 80% fell in the genetic ancestry cluster associated with self-reported Caucasian donors. Several DR-DQ haplotypes were handled as single units for association and clustering, since linkage in the cohort was strong. Across about 370 genotyped donors of the cohort, an average of approximately 240,000 unique TCR beta nucleotide sequences per donor were sequenced, and approximately 17% of those sequences were non-productive. About 280 gigabases of sequencing data and around 85 million unique TCR sequences made up an early release that covered fewer than 650 HLA-typed donors. On the study overall, not on this receptor specifically: In the study, some 160 TCR beta chains were listed as associated with cytomegalovirus. V-gene and J-gene trimming of TCR beta chains was associated with a missense DCLRE1C variant in a later genetic analysis, and the association was replicated in an independent cohort. In an earlier analysis of roughly 560 of the donors, most TCR beta V segments were observed in productive rearrangements about 90% or about 30% of the time, broadly matching IMGT annotations. Most TCR sequences were seen in very few donors, while some public TCRs were found in many individuals. A later genetic analysis reported fewer N-insertions in productive TCRs among donors in an Asian-associated ancestry cluster than the roughly 650-donor mean. A further reported finding was that TCR beta sequences accurately predicted the HLA-A and HLA-B alleles for most subjects in the first cohort. Presence/absence analyses assumed roughly uniform sequencing depth across donors, an assumption that may not hold. Linkage disequilibrium might explain the correlated functional status among segregating V segments, but an unknown experimental factor could not be excluded. The authors suggested that the approach could potentially be generalized to other disease states and immunological phenotypes. At a false discovery rate of 0.05, a later analysis linked about 17,000 TCR beta sequences to specific HLA alleles. Only TCR beta chains were sequenced in this cohort, and the absence of alpha or paired-chain data limited detectable features. In a later analysis, TCR association rates were found to vary across HLA loci, with the most associated TCRs seen for DRB1 alleles and the fewest for HLA-C alleles. Because counts were too low, seventeen rarely observed V segments, including chromosome 9 orphons, were left out of the earlier analysis of approximately 500 of the donors. The sequencing pipeline was judged likely to have produced a cluster of highly shared sequence variants as a technical artifact. The classifier was reported to diagnose cytomegalovirus status with high specificity and sensitivity in both the original and validation cohorts. A few of the identified cytomegalovirus-associated TCR beta chains were confirmed in vitro to be specific for cytomegalovirus antigens. According to a later analysis, parvovirus B19, influenza, CMV and Epstein-Barr virus appeared linked to several top co-occurrence clusters. When HLA alleles, especially DR and DQ, strongly co-occurred, attributing TCR associations to individual alleles was difficult. Because some donors lacked HLA typing at each locus, the association tests relied only on the typed subset. Immune exposure information for the cohort was limited to CMV serostatus. Some IMGT-functional V segments, including TRBV6-2 and TRBV6-3, could not be told apart with the 87-base-pair reads, so those segments were excluded. In a later analysis, HLA-associated TCR beta chains were found to be more clonally expanded and to have lower generation probabilities than equally common non-associated chains. Most CMV-associated TCR beta chains appeared to be HLA-restricted in a later analysis, and the HLA associations seemed to be driven largely by CMV exposure.

In total, roughly 710 healthy bone marrow donors made up the cohort. At the time of sampling, all cohort members were nominally healthy, though unrecorded immune exposures were likely present. The donor was CMV seropositive and was included in the group of 270 or so seropositive cohort members. A peripheral blood sample was collected from each donor, and TCR beta sequencing was performed on peripheral blood mononuclear cells. Genomic DNA extraction from the blood cell samples was performed with the Qiagen DNeasy Blood Extraction Kit. The library was built by means of the immunoSEQ multiplex PCR assay. A mixture of 60 forward primers for TCR Vbeta segments and 13 reverse primers for TCR Jbeta segments was used in the multiplex PCR. A multiplex PCR assay on genomic DNA amplified the CDR3 region of rearranged TCR beta genes. On the Illumina HiSeq System, the amplified TCR beta libraries were sequenced as 87-base-pair reads. The paper's processing steps were these. A later analysis tallied 75 million to 95 million unique TCR beta chains across the 666 repertoires, and approximately 12 million of those chains were shared by two or more donors. Raw reads were error-corrected and collapsed into unique sequences by a nearest-neighbor algorithm in which closely related sequences were merged to remove PCR and sequencing errors. Alignment of CDR3 sequences to IMGT reference sequences was used to assign V, D and J gene segments. For a sequence to be retained, at least a six-nucleotide match to both a V gene segment and a J gene segment was required. A rearrangement was called productive if the CDR3 had no stop codons and remained in frame with V and J, and every other rearrangement was called non-productive. CDR3 was defined according to IMGT convention as the region running from the second conserved V-encoded cysteine to the conserved J-encoded phenylalanine. Sequences without an unambiguous match to a single V gene segment were excluded from the earlier analysis of 450 to 650 of the donors. An earlier analysis of a few hundred of the donors called V segments functional above 56.7% productive rearrangements and segregating when the between-donor standard deviation exceeded 5%. A statistical classification framework was developed to diagnose cytomegalovirus status using the catalog of TCR beta chain sequences. V and J gene assignment, in a later analysis, came from comparing TCR nucleotide sequences with IMGT/GENE-DB human TR gene sequences. The TCRdist pipeline was used in a later analysis to assign CDR3 sequences and most-parsimonious VDJ recombination scenarios. In a later analysis, each TCR beta chain was defined by its CDR3 amino acid sequence together with its V-gene family, and reads lacking a unique V-gene family were excluded. To address suspected cross-contamination and a sequencing artifact, a later analysis removed several hundred highly shared, low-generation-probability nucleotide sequences. For each public chain, a later analysis derived a clonal expansion index from normalized ranks of inferred template counts within each repertoire. Generation probabilities in a later analysis came from a VDJ recombination model fitted to out-of-frame rearrangements, and those results were checked against IGoR. Hypergeometric tests were used in a later analysis to score TCR-TCR, TCR-HLA and TCR-CMV co-occurrence, with a repertoire-size bias correction applied to the TCR pairs. A later analysis estimated false discovery rates by permuting HLA or CMV assignments 20 times. A later analysis grouped co-occurring TCRs with DBSCAN, adding TCRdist sequence similarity when clustering within HLA-allele-positive subsets. For co-occurrence clustering, repertoires with fewer than 30,000 or more than 120,000 public chains were excluded, along with four or five repertoires with anomalous nucleotide sharing. TCRdb provides this immuneACCESS table in a form limited to in-frame rearrangements. Some clones are lacking; in checked studies, under half of them reflect an unresolved V gene, and why the rest are absent is not known. The V and J calls and clone size come from that table; D and trimming were worked out from the DNA. This sample is represented by 150,000 to 200,000 clones; roughly 82% of them were singletons. The top ten constitute about 1.6% of the sample.

The germline V gene specifies ENHRY as CDR1 and SYGVKD as CDR2. V and J are trimmed by 5 bases and 0 bases, and the gene matches miss 2 bases of the junction. From the cysteine up to the phenylalanine, the CDR3 has a length of 17 residues. Solely the CDR3 DNA is kept, with 51 bases framed from the first base. Sequencing used PBMCs. The rearranged segments are TRBV10-3 and TRBJ2-1; 15 nucleotides in the junction match TRBD2. This sequence originates from a girl between 5 and 17 years old in good health and CMV-seropositive. The nucleotide sequence is given as TGTGCCATCAGTCGGACTAGCGGGAGGGGCTCCTACAATGAGCAGTTCTTC. Translated, it gives CAISRTSGRGSYNEQFF.